This T cell receptor (beta chain) was obtained from a study of control samples from healthy donors and cancer patients. Repertoires were generated with immunoSEQ multiplex PCR, while TCRdb's copy carries only in-frame clones and drops some. The sample holds under 450,000 clones, about 93% seen once. This CDR3 spans 14 amino acids. CDR1 WNHNN and CDR2 SYGVQD come from the germline V gene (reference sequence). V was pared by 6 bases and J by 3 bases, with 11 bases between. The J gene is TRBJ2-2, the V gene TRBV10-1; D is undetermined. The sequencing sample was made of PBMCs. The TCR originated in a man aged 35 to 55 with head and neck cancer. The CDR3 is CASSEGKDTGELFF. The CDR3 DNA is TGCGCCAGCAGCGAAGGAAAGGACACCGGGGAGCTGTTTTTT.